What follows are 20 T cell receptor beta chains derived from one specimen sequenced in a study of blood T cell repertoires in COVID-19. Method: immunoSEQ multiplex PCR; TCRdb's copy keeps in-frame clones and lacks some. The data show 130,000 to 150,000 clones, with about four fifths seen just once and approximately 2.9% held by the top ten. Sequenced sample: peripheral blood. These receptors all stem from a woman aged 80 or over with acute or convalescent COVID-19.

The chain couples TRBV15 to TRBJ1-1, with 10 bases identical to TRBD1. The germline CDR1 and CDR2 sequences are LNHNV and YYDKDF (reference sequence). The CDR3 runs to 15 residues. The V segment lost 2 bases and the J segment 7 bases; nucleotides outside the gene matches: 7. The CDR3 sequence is CATSRSRDRGDEAFF. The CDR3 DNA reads TGTGCCACCAGCAGAAGCCGGGACAGGGGTGATGAAGCTTTCTTT. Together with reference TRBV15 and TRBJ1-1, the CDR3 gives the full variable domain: DAMVIQNPRYQVTQFGKPVTLSCSQTLNHNVMYWYQQKSSQAPKLLFHYYDKDFNNEADTPDNFQSRRPNTSFCFLDIRSPGLGDTAMYLCATSRSRDRGDEAFFGQGTRLTVV.

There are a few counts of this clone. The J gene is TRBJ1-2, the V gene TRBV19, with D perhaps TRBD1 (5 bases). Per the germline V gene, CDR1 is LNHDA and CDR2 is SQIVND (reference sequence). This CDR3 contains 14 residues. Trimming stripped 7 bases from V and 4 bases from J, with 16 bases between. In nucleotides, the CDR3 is TGTGCCAGTATCCCAAAGGGGATCGGCTATGGCTACACCTTC. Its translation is CASIPKGIGYGYTF.

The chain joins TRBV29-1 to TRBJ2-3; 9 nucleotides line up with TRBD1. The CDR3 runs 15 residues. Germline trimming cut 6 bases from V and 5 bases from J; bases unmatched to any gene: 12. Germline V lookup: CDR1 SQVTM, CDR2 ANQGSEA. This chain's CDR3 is CSVPKVGTGKDTQYF. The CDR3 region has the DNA TGCAGCGTCCCGAAAGTAGGGACAGGGAAAGATACGCAGTATTTT.

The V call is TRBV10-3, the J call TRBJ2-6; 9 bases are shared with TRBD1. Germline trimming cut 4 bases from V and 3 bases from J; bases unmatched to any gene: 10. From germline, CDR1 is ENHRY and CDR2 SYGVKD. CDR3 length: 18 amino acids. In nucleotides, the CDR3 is TGTGCCATCAGTGGGACAGGGGCTTCCCTCAGTGGGGCCAACGTCCTGACTTTC. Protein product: CAISGTGASLSGANVLTF.

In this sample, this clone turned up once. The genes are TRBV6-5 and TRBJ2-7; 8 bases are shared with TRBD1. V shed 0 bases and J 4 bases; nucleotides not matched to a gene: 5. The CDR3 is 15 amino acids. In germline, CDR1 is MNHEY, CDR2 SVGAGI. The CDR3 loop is CASSYSRTGNYEQYF. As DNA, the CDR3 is TGTGCCAGCAGTTACTCCAGGACAGGGAATTACGAGCAGTACTTC.

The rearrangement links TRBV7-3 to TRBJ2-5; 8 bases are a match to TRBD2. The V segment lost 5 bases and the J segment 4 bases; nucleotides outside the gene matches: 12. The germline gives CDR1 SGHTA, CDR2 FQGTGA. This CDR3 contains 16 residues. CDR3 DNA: TGTGCCAGCAGCCCACGGGCGGGGGGCGTTAGAGAGACCCAGTACTTC. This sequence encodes CASSPRAGGVRETQYF.

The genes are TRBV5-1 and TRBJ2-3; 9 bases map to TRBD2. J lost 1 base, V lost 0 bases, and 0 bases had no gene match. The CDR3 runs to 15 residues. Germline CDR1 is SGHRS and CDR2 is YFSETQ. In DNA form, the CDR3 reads TGCGCCAGCAGCTTGGAGCGGGGGGGCACAGATACGCAGTATTTT. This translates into CASSLERGGTDTQYF.

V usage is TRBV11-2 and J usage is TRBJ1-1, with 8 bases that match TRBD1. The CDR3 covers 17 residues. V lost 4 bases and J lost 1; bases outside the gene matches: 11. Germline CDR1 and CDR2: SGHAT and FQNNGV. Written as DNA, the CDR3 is TGTGCCAGCAGCTCTAGGAGACAGGGGAGAAGGAACACTGAAGCTTTCTTT. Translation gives CASSSRRQGRRNTEAFF. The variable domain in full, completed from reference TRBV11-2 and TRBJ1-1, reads EAGVAQSPRYKIIEKRQSVAFWCNPISGHATLYWYQQILGQGPKLLIQFQNNGVVDDSQLPKDRFSAERLKGVDSTLKIQPAKLEDSAVYLCASSSRRQGRRNTEAFFGQGTRLTVV.

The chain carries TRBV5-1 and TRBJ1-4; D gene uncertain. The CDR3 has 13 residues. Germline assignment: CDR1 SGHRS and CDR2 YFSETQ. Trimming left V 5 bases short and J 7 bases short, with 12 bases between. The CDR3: CASSLHPGEKLFF. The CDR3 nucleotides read TGCGCCAGCAGTTTGCATCCAGGTGAAAAACTGTTTTTT.

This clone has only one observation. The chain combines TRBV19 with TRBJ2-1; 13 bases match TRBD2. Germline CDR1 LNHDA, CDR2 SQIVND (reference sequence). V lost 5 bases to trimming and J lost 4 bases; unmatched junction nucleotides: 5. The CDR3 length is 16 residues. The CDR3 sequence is CASSFPTSGGYNEQFF. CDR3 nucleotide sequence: TGTGCCAGTAGTTTCCCGACTAGCGGGGGGTACAATGAGCAGTTCTTC. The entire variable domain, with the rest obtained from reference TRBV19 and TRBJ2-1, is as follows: DGGITQSPKYLFRKEGQNVTLSCEQNLNHDAMYWYRQDPGQGLRLIYYSQIVNDFQKGDIAEGYSVSREKKESFPLTVTSAQKNPTAFYLCASSFPTSGGYNEQFFGPGTRLTVL.

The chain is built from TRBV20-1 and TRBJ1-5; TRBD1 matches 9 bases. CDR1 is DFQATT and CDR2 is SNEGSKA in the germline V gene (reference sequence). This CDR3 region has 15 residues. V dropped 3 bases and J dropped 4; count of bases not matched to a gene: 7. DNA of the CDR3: TGCAGTGCTAGTCCAGGGACAGGGTTTAATCAGCCCCAGCATTTT. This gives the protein CSASPGTGFNQPQHF.

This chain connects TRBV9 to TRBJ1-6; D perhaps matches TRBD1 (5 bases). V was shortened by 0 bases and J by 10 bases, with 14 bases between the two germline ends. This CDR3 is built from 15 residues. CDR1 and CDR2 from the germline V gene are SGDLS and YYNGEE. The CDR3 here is CASSVAQGGGSPLHF. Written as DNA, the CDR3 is TGTGCCAGCAGCGTAGCGCAGGGCGGAGGGTCACCCCTCCACTTT.

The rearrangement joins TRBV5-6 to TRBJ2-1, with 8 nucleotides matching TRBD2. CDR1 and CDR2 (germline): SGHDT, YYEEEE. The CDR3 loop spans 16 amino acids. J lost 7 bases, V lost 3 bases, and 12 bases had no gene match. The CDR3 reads CASSSTFSGGPNEQFF. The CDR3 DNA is TGTGCCAGCAGCTCCACCTTTTCGGGGGGGCCTAATGAGCAGTTCTTC.

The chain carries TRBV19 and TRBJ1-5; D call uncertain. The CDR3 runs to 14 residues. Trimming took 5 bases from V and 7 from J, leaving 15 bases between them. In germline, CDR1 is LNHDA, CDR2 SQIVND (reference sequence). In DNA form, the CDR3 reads TGTGCCAGTAGTTTCAGCGAGGCGAGGCAGCCCCAGCATTTT. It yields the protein CASSFSEARQPQHF.

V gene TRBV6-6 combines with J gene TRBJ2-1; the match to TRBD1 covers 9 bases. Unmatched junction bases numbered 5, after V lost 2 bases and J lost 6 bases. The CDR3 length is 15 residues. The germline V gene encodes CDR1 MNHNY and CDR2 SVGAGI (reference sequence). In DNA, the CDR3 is TGTGCCAGCAGTTACGTACAGGGGGCCTTCAATGAGCAGTTCTTC. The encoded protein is CASSYVQGAFNEQFF.

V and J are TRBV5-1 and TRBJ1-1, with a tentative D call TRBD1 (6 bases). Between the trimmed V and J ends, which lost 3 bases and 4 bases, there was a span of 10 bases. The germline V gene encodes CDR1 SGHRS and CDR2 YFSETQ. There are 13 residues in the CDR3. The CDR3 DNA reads TGCGCCAGCAGCTCAAGGGGGGGCACTGAAGCTTTCTTT. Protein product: CASSSRGGTEAFF. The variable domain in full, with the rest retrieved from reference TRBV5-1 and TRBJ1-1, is KAGVTQTPRYLIKTRGQQVTLSCSPISGHRSVSWYQQTPGQGLQFLFEYFSETQRNKGNFPGRFSGRQFSNSRSEMNVSTLELGDSALYLCASSSRGGTEAFFGQGTRLTVV.

The CDR3 DNA is TGTGCCAGCAGTCCCCTGAACACCATATATTTT. Translation gives CASSPLNTIYF. The genes are TRBV27 and TRBJ1-3; no clear D. The V end lost 5 bases, the J end lost 7 bases, and 6 bases lay between the germline ends. This CDR3 is 11 amino acids long. Germline values: CDR1 MNHEY, CDR2 SMNVEV (reference sequence).

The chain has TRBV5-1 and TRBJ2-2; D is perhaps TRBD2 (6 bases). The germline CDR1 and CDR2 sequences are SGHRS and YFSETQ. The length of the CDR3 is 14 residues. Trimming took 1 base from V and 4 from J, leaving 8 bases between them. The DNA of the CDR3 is TGCGCCAGCAGCTTGCAGGGAGGCACCGGGGAGCTGTTTTTT. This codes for CASSLQGGTGELFF.

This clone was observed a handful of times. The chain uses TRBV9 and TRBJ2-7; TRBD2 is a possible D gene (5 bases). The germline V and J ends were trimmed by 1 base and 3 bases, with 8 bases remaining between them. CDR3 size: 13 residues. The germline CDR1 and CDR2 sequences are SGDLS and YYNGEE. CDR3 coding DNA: TGTGCCAGCAGCGTATCTGCGGGCTACGAGCAGTACTTC. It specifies CASSVSAGYEQYF.

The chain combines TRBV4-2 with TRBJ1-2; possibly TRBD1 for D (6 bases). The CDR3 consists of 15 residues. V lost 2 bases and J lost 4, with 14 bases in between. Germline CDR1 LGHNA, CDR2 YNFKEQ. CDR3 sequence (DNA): TGTGCCAGCAGCCAAAACAGGGAGCGGGGCTATGGCTACACCTTC. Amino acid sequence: CASSQNRERGYGYTF.